This T cell receptor beta chain was recovered during a study of blood T cell repertoires in COVID-19. Study-level information: COVID-19 samples collected from the United States, Italy and Spain covered acute and convalescent phases. PBMCs, B-cell-depleted T cells, or T cells provided the cDNA or gDNA that made up the material.

The CDR3 has 15 residues. V lost 5 bases to trimming and J lost 7 bases; unmatched junction nucleotides: 6. Germline V CDR1 and CDR2: MDHEN, SYDVKM. Only in-frame clones appear in the TCRdb table, and some are missing; sequencing was by immunoSEQ multiplex PCR. The sample records roughly 100,000 clones, approximately 76% being singletons. The sample consisted of peripheral blood. This sequence was found in a man aged 65-85 years with acute or convalescent COVID-19. The chain couples TRBV28 to TRBJ2-1, with 12 bases matching TRBD2. The chain's CDR3 is CASSLTTSGSNEQFF. CDR3 nucleotide sequence: TGTGCCAGCAGTCTGACGACTAGCGGGAGTAATGAGCAGTTCTTC.